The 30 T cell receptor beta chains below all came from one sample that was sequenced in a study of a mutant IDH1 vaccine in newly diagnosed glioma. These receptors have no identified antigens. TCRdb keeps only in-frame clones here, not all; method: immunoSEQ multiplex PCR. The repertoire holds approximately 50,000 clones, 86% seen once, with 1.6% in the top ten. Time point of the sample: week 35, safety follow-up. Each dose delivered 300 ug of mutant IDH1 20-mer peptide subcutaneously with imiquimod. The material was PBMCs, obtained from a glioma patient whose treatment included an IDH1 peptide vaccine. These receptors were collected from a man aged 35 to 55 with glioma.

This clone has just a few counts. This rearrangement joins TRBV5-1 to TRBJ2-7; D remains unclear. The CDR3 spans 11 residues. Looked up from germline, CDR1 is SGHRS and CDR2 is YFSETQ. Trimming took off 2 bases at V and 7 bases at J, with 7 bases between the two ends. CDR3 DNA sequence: TGCGCCAGCAGCTTAGACGTTGAGCAGTACTTC. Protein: CASSLDVEQYF.

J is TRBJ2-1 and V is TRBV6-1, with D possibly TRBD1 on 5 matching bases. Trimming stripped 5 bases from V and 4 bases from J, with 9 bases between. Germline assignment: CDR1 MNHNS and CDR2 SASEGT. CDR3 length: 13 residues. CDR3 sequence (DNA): TGTGCCAGCAGTATTCAGGGTTACAATGAGCAGTTCTTC. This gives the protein CASSIQGYNEQFF.

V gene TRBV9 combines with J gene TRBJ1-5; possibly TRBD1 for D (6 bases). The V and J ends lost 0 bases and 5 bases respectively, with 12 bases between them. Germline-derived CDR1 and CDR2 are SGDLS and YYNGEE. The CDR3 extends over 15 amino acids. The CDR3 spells CASSVDPGQHQPQHF. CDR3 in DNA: TGTGCCAGCAGCGTAGACCCGGGACAACATCAGCCCCAGCATTTT.

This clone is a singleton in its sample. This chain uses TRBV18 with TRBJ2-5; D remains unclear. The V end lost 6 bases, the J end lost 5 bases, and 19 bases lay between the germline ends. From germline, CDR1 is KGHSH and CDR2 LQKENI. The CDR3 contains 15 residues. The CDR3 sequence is CASSPNHQIGETQYF. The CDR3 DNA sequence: TGTGCCAGCTCCCCTAATCATCAGATTGGCGAGACCCAGTACTTC.

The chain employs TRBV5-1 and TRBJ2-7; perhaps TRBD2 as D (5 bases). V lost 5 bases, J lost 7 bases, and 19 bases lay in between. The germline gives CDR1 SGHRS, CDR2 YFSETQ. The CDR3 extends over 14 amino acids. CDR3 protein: CASREVAVRGEQYF. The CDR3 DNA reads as TGCGCCAGCAGGGAGGTAGCCGTACGGGGTGAGCAGTACTTC.

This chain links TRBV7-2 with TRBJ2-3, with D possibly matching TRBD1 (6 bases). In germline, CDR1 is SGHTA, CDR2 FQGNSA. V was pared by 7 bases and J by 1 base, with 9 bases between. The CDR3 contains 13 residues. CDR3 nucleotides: TGTGCCAGCAAGTCAGGGGGCACAGATACGCAGTATTTT. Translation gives CASKSGGTDTQYF.

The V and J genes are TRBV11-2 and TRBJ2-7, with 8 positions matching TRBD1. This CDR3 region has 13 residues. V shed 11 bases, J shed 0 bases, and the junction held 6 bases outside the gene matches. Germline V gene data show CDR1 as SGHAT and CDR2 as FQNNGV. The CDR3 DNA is TGTGCCGGGAAACAGGGGGGCTCCTACGAGCAGTACTTC. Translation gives CAGKQGGSYEQYF. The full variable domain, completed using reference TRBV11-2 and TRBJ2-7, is EAGVAQSPRYKIIEKRQSVAFWCNPISGHATLYWYQQILGQGPKLLIQFQNNGVVDDSQLPKDRFSAERLKGVDSTLKIQPAKLEDSAVYLCAGKQGGSYEQYFGPGTRLTVT.

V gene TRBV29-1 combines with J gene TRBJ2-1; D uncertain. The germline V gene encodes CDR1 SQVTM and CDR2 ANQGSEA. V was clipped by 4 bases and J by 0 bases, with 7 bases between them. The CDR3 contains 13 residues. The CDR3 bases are TGCAGCGTTGGCCTCAGCTCCTACAATGAGCAGTTCTTC. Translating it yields CSVGLSSYNEQFF.

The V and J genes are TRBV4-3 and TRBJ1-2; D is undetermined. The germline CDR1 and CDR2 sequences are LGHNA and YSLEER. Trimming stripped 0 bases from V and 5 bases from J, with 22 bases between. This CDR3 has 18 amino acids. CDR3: CASSQDRFRQDPQYGYTF. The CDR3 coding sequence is TGCGCCAGCAGCCAAGATCGATTTCGGCAGGACCCGCAATATGGCTACACCTTC.

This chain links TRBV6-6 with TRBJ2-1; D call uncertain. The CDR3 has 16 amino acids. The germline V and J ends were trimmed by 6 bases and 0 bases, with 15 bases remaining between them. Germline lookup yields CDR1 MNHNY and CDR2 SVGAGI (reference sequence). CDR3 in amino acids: CASSLLMGSSYNEQFF. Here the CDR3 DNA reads TGTGCCAGCAGCCTACTCATGGGCTCCTCCTACAATGAGCAGTTCTTC.

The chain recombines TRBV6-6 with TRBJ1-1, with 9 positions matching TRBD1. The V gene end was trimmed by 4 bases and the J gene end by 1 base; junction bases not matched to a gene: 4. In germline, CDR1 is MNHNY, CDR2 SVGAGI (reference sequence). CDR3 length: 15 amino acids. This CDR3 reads CASSFTGQGNTEAFF. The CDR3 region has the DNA TGTGCCAGCAGTTTTACGGGACAGGGGAACACTGAAGCTTTCTTT.

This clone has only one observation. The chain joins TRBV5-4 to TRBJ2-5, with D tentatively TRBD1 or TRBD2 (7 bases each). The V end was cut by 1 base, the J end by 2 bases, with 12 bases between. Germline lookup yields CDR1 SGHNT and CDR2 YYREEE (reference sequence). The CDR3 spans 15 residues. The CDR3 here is CASSLTGEGQETQYF. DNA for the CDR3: TGTGCCAGCAGCTTGACAGGGGAGGGGCAAGAGACCCAGTACTTC.

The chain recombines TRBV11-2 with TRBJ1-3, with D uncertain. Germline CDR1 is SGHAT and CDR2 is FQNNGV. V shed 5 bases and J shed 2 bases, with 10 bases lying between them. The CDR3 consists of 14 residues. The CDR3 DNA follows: TGTGCCAGCAGCAACCCGGCGGCTGGAAACACCATATATTTT. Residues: CASSNPAAGNTIYF.

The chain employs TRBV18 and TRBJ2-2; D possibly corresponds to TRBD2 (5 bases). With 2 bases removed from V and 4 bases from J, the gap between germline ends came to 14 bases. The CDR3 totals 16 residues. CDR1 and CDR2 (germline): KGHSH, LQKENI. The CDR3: CASSPSEAGLTGELFF. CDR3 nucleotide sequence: TGTGCCAGCTCACCATCAGAGGCAGGACTCACCGGGGAGCTGTTTTTT.

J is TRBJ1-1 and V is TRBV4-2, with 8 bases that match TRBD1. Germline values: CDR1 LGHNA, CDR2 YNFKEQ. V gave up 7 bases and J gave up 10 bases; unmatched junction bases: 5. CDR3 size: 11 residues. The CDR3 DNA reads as TGTGCCAGCATCCTACAGGGGGTAGCTTTCTTT. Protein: CASILQGVAFF.

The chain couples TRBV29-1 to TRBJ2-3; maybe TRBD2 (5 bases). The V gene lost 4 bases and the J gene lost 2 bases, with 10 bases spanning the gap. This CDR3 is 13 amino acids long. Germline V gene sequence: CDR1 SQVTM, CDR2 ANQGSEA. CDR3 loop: CSVAAGLTDTQYF. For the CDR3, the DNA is TGCAGCGTTGCTGCGGGCCTCACAGATACGCAGTATTTT.

The CDR3: CASSATGSYYGYTF. CDR3 sequence (DNA): TGTGCCAGCAGTGCTACCGGGAGCTACTATGGCTACACCTTC. The chain combines TRBV2 with TRBJ1-2; D is undetermined. This CDR3 region has 14 residues. Per the germline V gene, CDR1 is SNHLY and CDR2 is FYNNEI. Trimming shortened V by 4 bases and J by 3 bases, and 12 bases separated the two germline ends.

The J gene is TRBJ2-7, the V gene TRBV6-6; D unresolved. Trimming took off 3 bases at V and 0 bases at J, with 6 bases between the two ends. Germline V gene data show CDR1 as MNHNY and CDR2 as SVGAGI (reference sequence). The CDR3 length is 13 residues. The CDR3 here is CASSYEDSYEQYF. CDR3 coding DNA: TGTGCCAGCAGTTATGAGGACTCCTACGAGCAGTACTTC.

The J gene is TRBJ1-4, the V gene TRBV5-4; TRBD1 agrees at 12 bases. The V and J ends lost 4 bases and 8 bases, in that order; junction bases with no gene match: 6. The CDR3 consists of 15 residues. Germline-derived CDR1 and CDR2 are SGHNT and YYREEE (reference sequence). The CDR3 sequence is CASSRGQGAWEKLFF. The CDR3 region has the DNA TGTGCCAGCAGCCGGGGACAGGGGGCTTGGGAAAAACTGTTTTTT.

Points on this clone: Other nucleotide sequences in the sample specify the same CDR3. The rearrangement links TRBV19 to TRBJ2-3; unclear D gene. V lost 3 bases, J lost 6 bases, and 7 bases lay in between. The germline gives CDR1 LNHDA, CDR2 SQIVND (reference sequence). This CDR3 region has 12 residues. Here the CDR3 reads CASSIESDTQYF. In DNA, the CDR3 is TGTGCCAGTAGTATTGAGTCCGATACGCAGTATTTT.

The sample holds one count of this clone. The chain's CDR3 is CASSVAQVAPYEQYF. The DNA of the CDR3 is TGTGCCAGCAGCGTAGCTCAAGTAGCCCCGTACGAGCAGTACTTC. This chain connects TRBV9 to TRBJ2-7; D gene unclear. The CDR3 spans 15 residues. Trimming removed 0 bases from V and 4 bases from J, with 14 bases in between. CDR1 is SGDLS, CDR2 YYNGEE, per germline.

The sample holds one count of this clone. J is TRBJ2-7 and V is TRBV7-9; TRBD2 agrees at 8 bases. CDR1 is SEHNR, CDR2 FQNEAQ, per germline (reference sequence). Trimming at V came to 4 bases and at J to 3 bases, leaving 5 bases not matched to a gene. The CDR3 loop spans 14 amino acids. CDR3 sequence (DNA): TGTGCCAGCAGCTCCGGGACTAGTGGCTACGAGCAGTACTTC. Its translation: CASSSGTSGYEQYF.

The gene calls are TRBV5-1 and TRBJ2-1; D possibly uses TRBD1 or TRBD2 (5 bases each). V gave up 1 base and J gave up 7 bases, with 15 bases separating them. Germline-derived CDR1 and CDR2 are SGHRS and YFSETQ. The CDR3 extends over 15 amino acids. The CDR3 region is CASSLWGKLENEQFF. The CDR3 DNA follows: TGCGCCAGCAGCTTGTGGGGGAAACTAGAAAATGAGCAGTTCTTC.

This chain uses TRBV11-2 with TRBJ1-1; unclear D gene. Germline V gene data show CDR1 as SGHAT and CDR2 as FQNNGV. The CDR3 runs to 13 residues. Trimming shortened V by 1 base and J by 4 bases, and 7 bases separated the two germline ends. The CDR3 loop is CASSLVALTEAFF. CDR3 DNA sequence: TGTGCCAGCAGCTTAGTGGCACTCACTGAAGCTTTCTTT.

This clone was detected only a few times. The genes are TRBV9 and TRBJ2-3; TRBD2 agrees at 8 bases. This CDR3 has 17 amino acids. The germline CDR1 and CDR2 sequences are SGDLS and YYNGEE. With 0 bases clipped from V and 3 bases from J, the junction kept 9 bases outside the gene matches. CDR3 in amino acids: CASSVEGPSGWTDTQYF. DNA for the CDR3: TGTGCCAGCAGCGTAGAGGGGCCTAGCGGGTGGACAGATACGCAGTATTTT.

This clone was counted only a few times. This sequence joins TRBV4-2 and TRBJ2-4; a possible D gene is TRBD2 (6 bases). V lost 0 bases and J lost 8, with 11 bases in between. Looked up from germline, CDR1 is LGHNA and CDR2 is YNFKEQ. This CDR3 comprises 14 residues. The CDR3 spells CASSQEGGGDIQYF. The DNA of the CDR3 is TGTGCCAGCAGCCAAGAAGGAGGCGGGGACATTCAGTACTTC.

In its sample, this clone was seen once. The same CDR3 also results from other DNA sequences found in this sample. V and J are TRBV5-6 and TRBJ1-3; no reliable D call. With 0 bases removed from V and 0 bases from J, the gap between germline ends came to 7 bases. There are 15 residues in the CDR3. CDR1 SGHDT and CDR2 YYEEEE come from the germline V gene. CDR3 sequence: CASSLVPGSGNTIYF. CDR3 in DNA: TGTGCCAGCAGCTTGGTTCCGGGCTCTGGAAACACCATATATTTT.

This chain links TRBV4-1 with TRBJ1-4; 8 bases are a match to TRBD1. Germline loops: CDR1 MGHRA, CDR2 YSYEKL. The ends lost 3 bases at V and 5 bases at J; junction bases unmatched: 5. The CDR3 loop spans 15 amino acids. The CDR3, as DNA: TGCGCCAGCAGCCACTTGGACAGGGAGAATGAAAAACTGTTTTTT. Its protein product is CASSHLDRENEKLFF.

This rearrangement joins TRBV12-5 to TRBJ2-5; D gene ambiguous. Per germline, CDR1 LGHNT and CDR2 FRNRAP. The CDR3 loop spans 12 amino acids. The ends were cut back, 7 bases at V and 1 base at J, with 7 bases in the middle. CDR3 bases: TGTGCTAGTGCCGCAGTCCAAGAGACCCAGTACTTC. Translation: CASAAVQETQYF.

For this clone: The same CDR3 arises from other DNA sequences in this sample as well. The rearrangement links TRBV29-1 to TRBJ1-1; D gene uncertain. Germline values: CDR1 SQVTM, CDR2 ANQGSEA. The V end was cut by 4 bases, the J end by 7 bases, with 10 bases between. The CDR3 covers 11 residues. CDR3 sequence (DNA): TGCAGCGTTGTGGACGGGCGTGAAGCTTTCTTT. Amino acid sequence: CSVVDGREAFF.